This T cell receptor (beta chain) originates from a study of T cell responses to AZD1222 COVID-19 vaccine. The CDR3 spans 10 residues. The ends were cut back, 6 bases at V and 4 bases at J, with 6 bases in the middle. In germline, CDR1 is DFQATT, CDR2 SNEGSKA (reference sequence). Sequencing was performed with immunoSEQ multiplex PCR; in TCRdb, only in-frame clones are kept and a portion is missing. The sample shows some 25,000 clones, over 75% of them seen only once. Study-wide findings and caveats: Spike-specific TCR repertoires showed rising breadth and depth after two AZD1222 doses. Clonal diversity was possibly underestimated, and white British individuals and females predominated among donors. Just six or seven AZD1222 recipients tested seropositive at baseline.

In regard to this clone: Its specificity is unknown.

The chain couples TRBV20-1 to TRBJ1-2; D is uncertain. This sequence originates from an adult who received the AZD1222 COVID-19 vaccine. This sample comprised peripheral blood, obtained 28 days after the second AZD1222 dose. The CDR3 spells CSATAYGYTF. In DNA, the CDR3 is TGCAGTGCAACGGCCTATGGCTACACCTTC.